These T cell receptor beta chains were read from a single sample in a study of identical twins. TCRdb called the 5' RACE reads again in MiXCR, with one record for every CDR3 protein. The sample records hundreds of thousands of distinct CDR3 sequences, around 8.3% being singletons. This same sample was also taken into another study, of yellow fever vaccine responses in identical twins.

The material sequenced was PBMCs. The origin of the receptors is a woman aged 18-29 years in good health. The CDR3 runs from the conserved cysteine through the conserved F or W. The order of the fields is J gene, D gene, V gene, clone size, CDR3 protein, CDR3 DNA. A D gene is named only where the DNA matches it firmly. Not all rows give a size; the values are once, few, many and, for expanded clones, a class.

j_gene: TRBJ2-5; d_gene: NA; v_gene: TRBV3-1; abundance: many; CDR3aa: CASSQLDAGTQYF; CDR3nt: TGTGCCAGCAGCCAACTGGATGCGGGGACCCAGTACTTC
j_gene: TRBJ2-2; d_gene: TRBD1; v_gene: TRBV3-1; abundance: few; CDR3aa: CASRRTGGGELFF; CDR3nt: TGTGCCAGCAGGAGGACAGGGGGAGGGGAGCTGTTTTTT
j_gene: TRBJ2-1; d_gene: TRBD2; v_gene: TRBV20-1; abundance: few; CDR3aa: CSARPLAGGLDEQFF; CDR3nt: TGCAGTGCTAGACCTCTGGCGGGAGGATTGGATGAGCAGTTCTTC
j_gene: TRBJ1-6; d_gene: NA; v_gene: TRBV5-6; abundance: many; CDR3aa: CASRRGSSYNSPLHF; CDR3nt: TGTGCCAGCCGGCGGGGGAGCTCCTATAATTCACCCCTCCACTTT
j_gene: TRBJ2-7; d_gene: NA; v_gene: TRBV20-1; abundance: few; CDR3aa: CSARGPDAYEQYF; CDR3nt: TGCAGTGCTAGAGGGCCCGACGCCTACGAGCAGTACTTC
j_gene: TRBJ1-2; d_gene: TRBD1; v_gene: TRBV28; abundance: NA; CDR3aa: CASSYSTGGDYGYTF; CDR3nt: TGTGCCAGCAGTTACTCGACAGGGGGCGACTATGGCTACACCTTC
j_gene: TRBJ1-1; d_gene: NA; v_gene: TRBV3-1; abundance: NA; CDR3aa: CASSQGSGPIAEAFF; CDR3nt: TGTGCCAGCAGCCAAGGTAGCGGGCCGATCGCTGAAGCTTTCTTT
j_gene: TRBJ2-2; d_gene: NA; v_gene: TRBV7-2; abundance: few; CDR3aa: CASSLMDPSNTGELFF; CDR3nt: TGTGCCAGCAGTCTCATGGACCCCTCGAACACCGGGGAGCTGTTTTTT
j_gene: TRBJ2-7; d_gene: TRBD2; v_gene: TRBV4-1; abundance: NA; CDR3aa: CASSQLLAGGVGEQYF; CDR3nt: TGCGCCAGCAGCCAATTACTAGCGGGAGGGGTAGGGGAGCAGTACTTC
j_gene: TRBJ2-1; d_gene: NA; v_gene: TRBV9; abundance: NA; CDR3aa: CASSPPRTYNEQFF; CDR3nt: TGTGCCAGCAGCCCCCCGCGGACCTACAATGAGCAGTTCTTC